The 28 T cell receptor beta chains in this list originate from one sample, sequenced in a study of cytomegalovirus exposure and HLA in healthy donors. This PCR relied on a set of 60 Vbeta primers and 13 Jbeta primers. Repertoires were generated with immunoSEQ multiplex PCR, while TCRdb's copy carries only in-frame clones and drops some. Among tens of thousands of clones listed, about 80% were seen once. Sequencing used PBMCs. The receptors here all came from a male donor in good health and CMV-seronegative.

The chain employs TRBV11-2 and TRBJ2-3; a weak D match, TRBD2 (6 bases). Trimming took 8 bases from V and 3 from J, leaving 12 bases between them. Germline V lookup: CDR1 SGHAT, CDR2 FQNNGV. The CDR3 spans 13 residues. The CDR3: CASLISGTDTQYF. The DNA of the CDR3 is TGTGCCAGCTTAATTAGCGGTACAGATACGCAGTATTTT.

The V gene is TRBV6-6, the J gene TRBJ2-7; 9 bases map to TRBD2. The germline V gene encodes CDR1 MNHNY and CDR2 SVGAGI (reference sequence). This CDR3 comprises 14 residues. The junction had 5 bases not matched to a gene; V was cut back by 5 bases and J by 3 bases. This CDR3 reads CASSISGGNYEQYF. The CDR3 region has the DNA TGTGCCAGCAGTATTAGCGGGGGAAACTACGAGCAGTACTTC.

This clone appeared a few times. The chain is built from TRBV7-3 and TRBJ1-2; D unclear. The CDR3 is made up of 13 amino acids. The ends were cut back, 0 bases at V and 4 bases at J, with 6 bases in the middle. Germline assignment: CDR1 SGHTA and CDR2 FQGTGA. CDR3 residues: CASSLTGGYGYTF. Here the CDR3 DNA reads TGTGCCAGCAGCTTAACCGGAGGCTATGGCTACACCTTC.

The chain is built from TRBV5-1 and TRBJ2-3, with D possibly TRBD1 on 6 matching bases. Trimming pared 0 bases from V and 5 bases from J, leaving 13 bases between. The CDR3 contains 15 residues. Per germline, CDR1 SGHRS and CDR2 YFSETQ. CDR3 sequence reads: CASSLAPGVGDTQYF. The CDR3 DNA sequence: TGCGCCAGCAGCTTGGCCCCAGGGGTGGGAGATACGCAGTATTTT.

V is TRBV4-1 and J is TRBJ2-2; perhaps TRBD1 as D (6 bases). CDR3 length equals 14 residues. Germline loops: CDR1 MGHRA, CDR2 YSYEKL. V was trimmed by 3 bases and J by 7 bases, leaving 12 bases between them. The CDR3 coding sequence is TGCGCCAGCAGCCAGTCACAGGGATTCGGGGAGCTGTTTTTT. Translated, it gives CASSQSQGFGELFF.

This clone was seen a single time. This chain joins TRBV7-9 and TRBJ1-4; possible D gene TRBD1, 6 bases. Trimming left V 6 bases short and J 6 bases short, with 17 bases between. The germline V gene encodes CDR1 SEHNR and CDR2 FQNEAQ (reference sequence). The CDR3 runs 15 residues. The CDR3: CASSLTRAGDEKLFF. The CDR3 nucleotides are TGTGCCAGCAGTCTTACTCGCGCAGGGGATGAAAAACTGTTTTTT.

The rearrangement links TRBV5-6 to TRBJ2-5, with a possible D match to TRBD1 (6 bases). V was clipped by 2 bases and J by 4 bases, with 15 bases between them. CDR1 and CDR2 from the germline V gene are SGHDT and YYEEEE. The CDR3 totals 15 residues. The CDR3 DNA reads as TGTGCCAGCAGCTTTAATACAGGGTGGGGAGAGACCCAGTACTTC. Protein: CASSFNTGWGETQYF.

Here the CDR3 DNA reads TGTGCCAGTAGTATAGACGAGACCTACGAGCAGTACTTC. It specifies CASSIDETYEQYF. The chain carries TRBV19 and TRBJ2-7, with unresolved D. Germline V CDR1 and CDR2: LNHDA, SQIVND (reference sequence). V dropped 0 bases and J dropped 2 bases, with 5 bases sitting between them. CDR3 size: 13 residues.

The chain uses TRBV28 and TRBJ2-2, with 8 bases fitting TRBD2. Germline assignment: CDR1 MDHEN and CDR2 SYDVKM. The V segment lost 5 bases and the J segment 0 bases; nucleotides outside the gene matches: 2. CDR3 length equals 15 residues. The CDR3 protein is CASSPGGANTGELFF. The CDR3 nucleotides read TGTGCCAGCAGTCCCGGGGGGGCGAACACCGGGGAGCTGTTTTTT.

The chain links TRBV7-2 to TRBJ2-5; 7 bases agree with TRBD2. Germline V gives CDR1 SGHTA, CDR2 FQGNSA. CDR3 length: 17 residues. V was pared by 2 bases and J by 5 bases, with 14 bases of the junction left unmatched. The CDR3: CASSLRWAGEVEETQYF. CDR3 sequence (DNA): TGTGCCAGCAGCTTAAGGTGGGCGGGAGAGGTTGAGGAGACCCAGTACTTC. The variable domain in full, with the rest retrieved from reference TRBV7-2 and TRBJ2-5, is GAGVSQSPSNKVTEKGKDVELRCDPISGHTALYWYRQSLGQGLEFLIYFQGNSAPDKSGLPSDRFSAERTGGSVSTLTIQRTQQEDSAVYLCASSLRWAGEVEETQYFGPGTRLLVL.

The chain couples TRBV6-5 to TRBJ1-1, with D uncertain. The CDR3 runs 13 residues. Germline V gene data show CDR1 as MNHEY and CDR2 as SVGAGI. Trimming took off 4 bases at V and 1 base at J, with 7 bases between the two ends. CDR3 region: CASSFTENTEAFF. The DNA of the CDR3 is TGTGCCAGCAGTTTCACAGAGAACACTGAAGCTTTCTTT.

This clone was seen just once. The chain carries TRBV7-9 and TRBJ1-1; 7 bases line up with TRBD1. This CDR3 contains 15 residues. Germline V gives CDR1 SEHNR, CDR2 FQNEAQ (reference sequence). Trimming removed 7 bases from V and 0 bases from J; junction bases left unmatched: 8. For the CDR3, the DNA is TGTGCCAGCACCCTTCTCACAGGGGTGAACACTGAAGCTTTCTTT. This sequence encodes CASTLLTGVNTEAFF. Filled out from reference TRBV7-9 and TRBJ1-1, the complete variable domain reads DTGVSQNPRHKITKRGQNVTFRCDPISEHNRLYWYRQTLGQGPEFLTYFQNEAQLEKSRLLSDRFSAERPKGSFSTLEIQRTEQGDSAMYLCASTLLTGVNTEAFFGQGTRLTVV.

This clone was seen only a few times. This chain uses TRBV5-1 with TRBJ2-3, with 12 bases that match TRBD2. Germline CDR1 and CDR2: SGHRS and YFSETQ. The ends lost 3 bases at V and 7 bases at J; junction bases unmatched: 6. The CDR3 runs 15 residues. DNA for the CDR3: TGCGCCAGCAGCTCTCTAGCGGGGGGGCCAAATACGCAGTATTTT. This sequence encodes CASSSLAGGPNTQYF. The variable domain in full, completed from reference TRBV5-1 and TRBJ2-3, reads KAGVTQTPRYLIKTRGQQVTLSCSPISGHRSVSWYQQTPGQGLQFLFEYFSETQRNKGNFPGRFSGRQFSNSRSEMNVSTLELGDSALYLCASSSLAGGPNTQYFGPGTRLTVL.

The V and J genes are TRBV6-5 and TRBJ2-5, with TRBD1 matching over 9 bases. The V gene end was trimmed by 10 bases and the J gene end by 6 bases; junction bases not matched to a gene: 9. The CDR3 is 13 amino acids. In germline, CDR1 is MNHEY, CDR2 SVGAGI. DNA for the CDR3: TGTGCCACCATAGTGGGACAGGGAAAGACCCAGTACTTC. Amino acid sequence: CATIVGQGKTQYF.

This clone was seen just once. This chain links TRBV29-1 with TRBJ1-1; D is possibly TRBD1 (5 bases). The ends were cut back, 7 bases at V and 1 base at J, with 16 bases in the middle. Germline V gene data show CDR1 as SQVTM and CDR2 as ANQGSEA. The CDR3 is 14 residues long. The CDR3 nucleotides read TGCAGCGCCTTGGAGGGGACCGCGAACACTGAAGCTTTCTTT. Protein product: CSALEGTANTEAFF.

V and J are TRBV19 and TRBJ1-1, with 8 bases lining up with TRBD1. Germline V gene sequence: CDR1 LNHDA, CDR2 SQIVND (reference sequence). V shed 5 bases and J 0 bases; nucleotides not matched to a gene: 14. This CDR3 is built from 18 residues. The CDR3 spells CASSANPGTGTMNTEAFF. The CDR3 bases are TGTGCCAGTAGTGCAAACCCAGGGACAGGTACCATGAACACTGAAGCTTTCTTT. Full variable domain (outside the CDR3, taken from reference TRBV19 and TRBJ1-1): DGGITQSPKYLFRKEGQNVTLSCEQNLNHDAMYWYRQDPGQGLRLIYYSQIVNDFQKGDIAEGYSVSREKKESFPLTVTSAQKNPTAFYLCASSANPGTGTMNTEAFFGQGTRLTVV.

The chain recombines TRBV7-2 with TRBJ1-5; D is possibly TRBD1 (6 bases). The germline CDR1 and CDR2 sequences are SGHTA and FQGNSA. The CDR3 runs 17 residues. V was cut by 0 bases and J by 7 bases, with 19 bases left in between. CDR3 DNA sequence: TGTGCCAGCAGCTTAGCACAGGGATCGTTGCCCCGCCAGCCCCAGCATTTT. This gives the protein CASSLAQGSLPRQPQHF.

This clone was picked up a small number of times. The rearrangement uses TRBV30 and TRBJ2-3, with TRBD2 identical over 7 bases. V gave up 0 bases and J gave up 0 bases; unmatched junction bases: 6. CDR3 length: 16 residues. Looked up from germline, CDR1 is GTSNPN and CDR2 is SVGIG (reference sequence). Written as DNA, the CDR3 is TGTGCCTGGAGTGTCTTCTCGGGGGGTAGCACAGATACGCAGTATTTT. Encoded protein: CAWSVFSGGSTDTQYF.

The chain uses TRBV6-5 and TRBJ1-5, with TRBD1 matching over 7 bases. V was pared by 4 bases and J by 6 bases, with 9 bases of the junction left unmatched. Germline-derived CDR1 and CDR2 are MNHEY and SVGAGI. This CDR3 is built from 15 residues. The CDR3, as DNA: TGTGCCAGCAGTTCCACAGGGGCAATGGCTCAGCCCCAGCATTTT. This translates into CASSSTGAMAQPQHF.

This chain joins TRBV5-1 and TRBJ2-7; 13 nucleotides agree with TRBD2. CDR3 size: 17 residues. Germline-derived CDR1 and CDR2 are SGHRS and YFSETQ. V gave up 4 bases and J gave up 5 bases; unmatched junction bases: 12. CDR3 protein: CASSPTTSGRFGDEQYF. DNA of the CDR3: TGCGCCAGCAGCCCTACGACTAGCGGGAGGTTCGGCGACGAGCAGTACTTC.

There are a few counts of this clone. V usage is TRBV6-5 and J usage is TRBJ1-1; 8 bases fit TRBD1. V was clipped by 0 bases and J by 6 bases; unmatched bases: 6. Germline V gives CDR1 MNHEY, CDR2 SVGAGI. The CDR3 spans 15 residues. The CDR3: CASSYSQGARAEAFF. CDR3 DNA: TGTGCCAGCAGTTACTCCCAGGGGGCCAGGGCTGAAGCTTTCTTT.

Worth noting for this clone: A read error may produce the germline difference seen at one junction end. V gene TRBV7-7 combines with J gene TRBJ2-5; 12 bases map to TRBD2. The CDR3 loop spans 14 amino acids. Germline loops: CDR1 SSHAT, CDR2 FNYEAQ (reference sequence). CDR3 DNA sequence: TGTGCTAGCAGTACGGGACTAGCGGGAGAGACCCAGTACTTC. Translating it yields CASSTGLAGETQYF.

This clone was counted a single time. The CDR3 here is CASSLVTSSYNEQFF. Written as DNA, the CDR3 is TGTGCCAGCAGCTTGGTAACGAGCTCCTACAATGAGCAGTTCTTC. This sequence joins TRBV7-2 and TRBJ2-1, with D uncertain. The germline V and J ends were trimmed by 3 bases and 0 bases, with 9 bases remaining between them. The CDR3 has 15 amino acids. Germline lookup yields CDR1 SGHTA and CDR2 FQGNSA.

About this clone: The junction and the germline gene differ at one end; a read error may be behind it. This sequence joins TRBV28 and TRBJ2-4; 10 bases map to TRBD2. Germline CDR1 is MDHEN and CDR2 is SYDVKM. This CDR3 is 15 amino acids long. The CDR3 nucleotides read TGTGCCAGCAGTATAAGCGGGAGGGCCAAAAACAGTCAGTACTTC. Its protein product is CASSISGRAKNSQYF.

The V gene is TRBV11-2, the J gene TRBJ1-1; D remains unclear. The V and J ends lost 5 bases and 3 bases respectively, with 13 bases between them. CDR3 size: 14 residues. Looked up from germline, CDR1 is SGHAT and CDR2 is FQNNGV. CDR3 in DNA: TGTGCCAGCAGCAACCTGCGGGGAGACACTGAAGCTTTCTTT. This gives the protein CASSNLRGDTEAFF.

This clone was observed a handful of times. The gene calls are TRBV6-1 and TRBJ1-2, with D perhaps TRBD1 (6 bases). The CDR3 loop spans 14 amino acids. The germline V gene has CDR1 MNHNS and CDR2 SASEGT. Trimming took off 1 base at V and 8 bases at J, with 14 bases between the two ends. CDR3: CASSEVGGREGYTF. DNA for the CDR3: TGTGCCAGCAGTGAAGTTGGGGGCAGGGAAGGCTACACCTTC.

The V call is TRBV6-6, the J call TRBJ2-3, with D tentatively TRBD2 (6 bases). The CDR3 extends over 14 amino acids. Germline CDR1 MNHNY, CDR2 SVGAGI (reference sequence). V lost 3 bases, J lost 1 base, and 8 bases lay in between. The CDR3 DNA is TGTGCCAGCAGTTATGGGACTGGCACAGATACGCAGTATTTT. This sequence encodes CASSYGTGTDTQYF.

This sequence joins TRBV19 and TRBJ1-5, with a tentative D call TRBD1 (6 bases). V was cut by 5 bases and J by 5 bases, with 10 bases left in between. This CDR3 contains 13 residues. Germline CDR1 LNHDA, CDR2 SQIVND (reference sequence). The CDR3 nucleotides are TGTGCCAGTAGTCTTGACAGGTATCAGCCCCAGCATTTT. Its protein is CASSLDRYQPQHF.